One sample yielded the 21 T cell receptor beta chains listed below, sequenced in a study of blood T cell repertoires in COVID-19. The table came from immunoSEQ multiplex PCR; TCRdb's copy has only in-frame clones and leaves some out. The data contain some 220,000 clones, around 81% of them singletons. The sequenced sample consisted of peripheral blood. Receptors originate from a woman aged 55-69 years with acute or convalescent COVID-19.

V usage is TRBV7-9 and J usage is TRBJ1-5; the match to TRBD1 covers 9 bases. Germline V gene lookup returns CDR1 SEHNR and CDR2 FQNEAQ (reference sequence). V lost 4 bases to trimming and J lost 5 bases; unmatched junction nucleotides: 3. This CDR3 is built from 14 residues. CDR3 region: CASSSTGGHQPQHF. The CDR3 coding sequence is TGTGCCAGCAGCTCTACAGGGGGCCATCAGCCCCAGCATTTT.

This chain connects TRBV29-1 to TRBJ2-5; weak D call: TRBD1 (6 bases). Germline CDR1 SQVTM, CDR2 ANQGSEA. The CDR3 extends over 13 amino acids. The V end lost 3 bases, the J end lost 4 bases, and 12 bases lay between the germline ends. The CDR3 sequence: CSVERGNGETQYF. The CDR3 coding sequence is TGCAGCGTTGAGAGGGGGAATGGAGAGACCCAGTACTTC.

This chain joins TRBV19 and TRBJ2-3, with TRBD2 matching 9 bases. This CDR3 has 13 amino acids. V trimming: 5 bases; J trimming: 5 bases; junction bases outside the gene matches: 2. Germline loops: CDR1 LNHDA, CDR2 SQIVND (reference sequence). Written as DNA, the CDR3 is TGTGCCAGTAGTCAAGCGGGGGGAGATACGCAGTATTTT. Protein sequence: CASSQAGGDTQYF.

The V call is TRBV7-9, the J call TRBJ1-2; no clear D gene. Trimming cost V 3 bases and J 8 bases, with 13 bases left between them. Germline V gives CDR1 SEHNR, CDR2 FQNEAQ (reference sequence). The CDR3 is 13 amino acids. CDR3 sequence (DNA): TGTGCCAGCAGCTTTGGGCAGCCTCGGGGCTACACCTTC. Its protein is CASSFGQPRGYTF. Combining the CDR3 with reference TRBV7-9 and TRBJ1-2 gives the whole variable domain DTGVSQNPRHKITKRGQNVTFRCDPISEHNRLYWYRQTLGQGPEFLTYFQNEAQLEKSRLLSDRFSAERPKGSFSTLEIQRTEQGDSAMYLCASSFGQPRGYTFGSGTRLTVV.

This chain joins TRBV19 and TRBJ2-1; the match to TRBD1 covers 11 bases. Per germline, CDR1 LNHDA and CDR2 SQIVND (reference sequence). Trimming took 6 bases from V and 8 from J; bases not matched to a gene: 9. The CDR3 loop spans 15 amino acids. CDR3 region: CASRDGTGGRDEQFF. DNA for the CDR3: TGTGCCAGTAGGGACGGGACAGGGGGAAGGGATGAGCAGTTCTTC.

The gene calls are TRBV12-3 or TRBV12-4 and TRBJ1-2, with 8 bases fitting TRBD1. Losses at the gene ends were 6 bases for V and 8 bases for J; bases not matched to a gene: 8. The CDR3 has 13 amino acids. CDR3 DNA sequence: TGTGCCAGCAGCATGGGACAGGTGTGGGGCTACACCTTC. Its protein is CASSMGQVWGYTF.

V gene TRBV5-8 combines with J gene TRBJ1-6; D unresolved. The CDR3 length is 15 residues. V was pared by 0 bases and J by 8 bases, with 12 bases between. Per the germline V gene, CDR1 is SGHTS and CDR2 is YDEGEE. The CDR3 reads CASSLGWSVDSPLHF. The CDR3 nucleotides read TGTGCCAGCAGCTTGGGATGGTCAGTTGATTCACCCCTCCACTTT.

The chain joins TRBV4-1 to TRBJ2-1; 12 bases align to TRBD2. After removal of 1 base from V and 7 bases from J, the junction contained 8 bases not matched to a gene. Germline assignment: CDR1 MGHRA and CDR2 YSYEKL. This CDR3 region has 17 residues. In DNA form, the CDR3 reads TGCGCCAGCAGCCAAGCTAGCGGGGGGGCTGGGAGGAATGAGCAGTTCTTC. Encoded protein: CASSQASGGAGRNEQFF.

The rearrangement joins TRBV7-2 to TRBJ2-5, with TRBD2 identical over 9 bases. Trimming took 1 base from V and 1 from J; bases not matched to a gene: 1. The CDR3 consists of 15 residues. The germline CDR1 and CDR2 sequences are SGHTA and FQGNSA. CDR3 sequence: CASSLGGGGQETQYF. CDR3 DNA sequence: TGTGCCAGCAGCTTAGGCGGGGGGGGCCAAGAGACCCAGTACTTC.

The chain couples TRBV15 to TRBJ2-7; 11 bases fit TRBD2. The J segment lost 2 bases and the V segment lost 0 bases, leaving 6 bases of the junction unmatched. Germline CDR1 LNHNV, CDR2 YYDKDF (reference sequence). The CDR3 loop spans 17 amino acids. CDR3 bases: TGTGCCACCAGCAGAGAGGCTAGCGGGGGGAAAACCTACGAGCAGTACTTC. Protein sequence: CATSREASGGKTYEQYF.

As DNA, the CDR3 is TGTGCCAGCAGCGGGACAGGGGGCGAATGGACCTTC. Translation: CASSGTGGEWTF. J is TRBJ1-2 and V is TRBV9; the match to TRBD1 covers 11 bases. CDR3 size: 12 residues. Germline CDR1 and CDR2: SGDLS and YYNGEE. Trimming at V came to 3 bases and at J to 14 bases, leaving 6 bases not matched to a gene.

The chain is built from TRBV4-2 and TRBJ2-1; tentative D call: TRBD2 (7 bases). Per the germline V gene, CDR1 is LGHNA and CDR2 is YNFKEQ. This CDR3 contains 17 residues. Trimming left V 0 bases short and J 6 bases short, with 18 bases between. CDR3 sequence (DNA): TGTGCCAGCAGCCAAGATTTCGGGGGGCTTGTATCCAATGAGCAGTTCTTC. Translating it yields CASSQDFGGLVSNEQFF.

This chain joins TRBV7-5 and TRBJ1-4. TRBV7-5 is marked as a pseudogene. This CDR3 is built from 15 residues. CDR3 region: CVRSLARRGGEKLFF. Here the CDR3 DNA reads TGTGTCAGAAGCTTAGCGAGAAGGGGAGGGGAAAAACTGTTTTTT.

The chain combines TRBV7-2 with TRBJ1-3; TRBD1 matches 10 bases. Unmatched junction bases numbered 1, after V lost 1 base and J lost 1 base. Germline lookup yields CDR1 SGHTA and CDR2 FQGNSA. The CDR3 length is 16 residues. The CDR3 region has the DNA TGTGCCAGCAGCTTAGTGGACAGGGGGTCTGGAAACACCATATATTTT. This translates into CASSLVDRGSGNTIYF. The full variable domain, with the rest looked up from reference TRBV7-2 and TRBJ1-3, is GAGVSQSPSNKVTEKGKDVELRCDPISGHTALYWYRQSLGQGLEFLIYFQGNSAPDKSGLPSDRFSAERTGGSVSTLTIQRTQQEDSAVYLCASSLVDRGSGNTIYFGEGSWLTVV.

This sequence joins TRBV30 and TRBJ2-7; 9 positions agree with TRBD1. Germline values: CDR1 GTSNPN, CDR2 SVGIG (reference sequence). The CDR3 length is 12 residues. Losses at the gene ends were 8 bases for V and 6 bases for J; bases not matched to a gene: 8. CDR3 sequence: CAGDRAIGEQYF. For the CDR3, the DNA is TGTGCCGGGGACAGGGCAATCGGCGAGCAGTACTTC.

This clone appeared once. The chain uses TRBV5-4 and TRBJ2-7; TRBD1 might be the D (6 bases). Germline V CDR1 and CDR2: SGHNT, YYREEE (reference sequence). There are 17 residues in the CDR3. V was pared by 4 bases and J by 1 base, with 21 bases between. CDR3 residues: CASSIIGQPTGSYEQYF. Here the CDR3 DNA reads TGTGCCAGCAGCATCATTGGACAACCAACAGGGTCCTACGAGCAGTACTTC.

V is TRBV6-6 and J is TRBJ2-3, with D perhaps matching TRBD1 (6 bases). This CDR3 contains 14 residues. V lost 4 bases and J 0 bases, leaving 8 bases between the germline ends. Germline V lookup: CDR1 MNHNY, CDR2 SVGAGI (reference sequence). CDR3 sequence reads: CASSLQGSTDTQYF. The CDR3 region has the DNA TGTGCCAGCAGTTTACAGGGCAGCACAGATACGCAGTATTTT.

The chain combines TRBV28 with TRBJ1-3, with no clear D. Germline loops: CDR1 MDHEN, CDR2 SYDVKM. Trimming cost V 3 bases and J 4 bases, with 7 bases left between them. The CDR3 has 13 amino acids. The CDR3 is CASSFGRGNTIYF. DNA of the CDR3: TGTGCCAGCAGTTTCGGCAGGGGAAACACCATATATTTT.

The chain carries TRBV7-3 and TRBJ2-2; 7 positions agree with TRBD1. This CDR3 contains 14 residues. Germline lookup yields CDR1 SGHTA and CDR2 FQGTGA. After removal of 6 bases from V and 7 bases from J, the junction contained 8 bases not matched to a gene. The CDR3 sequence: CASRGEGAGGELFF. The CDR3 DNA sequence: TGTGCCAGCAGGGGAGAGGGGGCCGGCGGGGAGCTGTTTTTT.

V usage is TRBV6-5 and J usage is TRBJ2-5; possibly TRBD1 for D (5 bases). The CDR3 consists of 13 residues. Trimming stripped 10 bases from V and 5 bases from J, with 17 bases between. The V gene's germline CDR1 is MNHEY and CDR2 SVGAGI. The CDR3 sequence: CATRLGARETQYF. The CDR3 DNA is TGTGCCACTAGATTAGGGGCGCGGGAGACCCAGTACTTC.

This clone has a single count. V and J are TRBV7-9 and TRBJ2-7, with TRBD1 matching over 10 bases. The germline V gene encodes CDR1 SEHNR and CDR2 FQNEAQ (reference sequence). The CDR3 runs 15 residues. V lost 1 base and J lost 1; bases outside the gene matches: 1. The CDR3 DNA reads as TGTGCCAGCAGCTTAGGGGACAGGGGATCCTACGAGCAGTACTTC. Its protein product is CASSLGDRGSYEQYF.